This TCR beta chain was sequenced during a study of blood T cell repertoires in COVID-19 (TCRdb year 2020). Regarding the complete study: Samples covering the acute and convalescent phases of COVID-19 were provided by collaborators in the United States, Italy and Spain. A de-identified subject ID, COVID-19 status, age in years and sex were almost always included in the sample metadata. The prospective study material was composed of cDNA or gDNA derived from T cells, B-cell-depleted T cells, or PBMCs. Where available, HLA class I and class II types were taken from metadata supplied by the sample provider and were not determined by assay-based typing. Samples were obtained from the ongoing ImmuneRACE study (first 160 participants) and from some 1,200 subjects provided by 6 global collaborators. Deeply sampled blood TCRbeta repertoires from subjects exposed to, actively infected with, or recovered from COVID-19 were included in the dataset. A freely available public database, intended as a resource for researchers studying the immune response to SARS-CoV-2, is where the repertoires were released.

TCRbeta CDR3 regions were amplified from genomic DNA by means of the immunoSEQ Assay, a bias-controlled multiplex PCR. On the study's bioinformatics: The number of nucleated cells in each sample was estimated from the amplification of reference gene primers within the assay. To quantify the absolute abundance of each unique TCRbeta CDR3 rearrangement, sequence reads were collapsed and filtered. For each sample, productive Simpson clonality was calculated as the square root of Simpson's diversity index across productive rearrangements. Imported from immuneACCESS, the table was reduced by TCRdb to in-frame sequences with V and J called. These copies leave out some clones; in studies compared against another copy, an unresolved V gene accounts for under half, and the cause of the remainder is not known. Clone size and the V and J calls come from that table; the DNA yielded D and trimming. In all, the sample holds around 250,000 clones, and roughly 87% of those were seen once. 0.7% of the sample is held by the ten biggest clonotypes.

Looking up the germline V gene yields CDR1 SGDLS and CDR2 YYNGEE. Taken from cysteine to phenylalanine, the CDR3 has 12 residues. The read is trimmed to its CDR3 DNA, 36 bases read in frame from base 1. V drops 0 bases and J drops 7 bases, leaving 7 bases in between. About this clone itself: Its antigen remains unidentified. No base quality values were provided; no much bigger clone lies one nucleotide off.

Study-wide conclusions, independent of this receptor: The amount of clinical and demographic metadata varied by source and participant and was provided uncurated.

Each collaborating institution followed its own protocols to collect whole blood in K2EDTA tubes. Collaborator samples were shipped for TCRbeta analysis as frozen whole blood, isolated PBMCs, or DNA extracted from either sample type. The chain joins TRBV9 to TRBJ1-1; TRBD1 is possibly the D segment (5 matching bases). The TCR originated in a human donor in a cohort sampled during active COVID-19. Input material: peripheral blood. The nucleotides read TGTGCCAGCAGCGTAGAAAGGGGTGAAGCTTTCTTT. It translates as CASSVERGEAFF.